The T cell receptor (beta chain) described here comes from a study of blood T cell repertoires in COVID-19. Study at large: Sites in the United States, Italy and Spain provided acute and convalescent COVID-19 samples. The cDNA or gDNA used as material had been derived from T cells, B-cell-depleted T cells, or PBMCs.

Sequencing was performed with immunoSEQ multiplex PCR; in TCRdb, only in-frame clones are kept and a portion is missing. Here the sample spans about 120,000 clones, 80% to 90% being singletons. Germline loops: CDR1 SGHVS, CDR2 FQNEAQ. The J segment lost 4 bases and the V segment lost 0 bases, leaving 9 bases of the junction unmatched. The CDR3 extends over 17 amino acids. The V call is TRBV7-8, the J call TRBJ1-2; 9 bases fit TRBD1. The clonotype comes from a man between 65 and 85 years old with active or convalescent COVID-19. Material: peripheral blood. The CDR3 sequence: CASSLAPRTGVSYGYTF. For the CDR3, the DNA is TGTGCCAGCAGCTTAGCGCCCCGGACAGGGGTTAGCTATGGCTACACCTTC.